The 13 T cell receptor beta chains below were found in one sample sequenced in a study of T cell repertoires in cytomegalovirus infection. TCRdb reprocessed the reads via MiXCR and lists one record per CDR3 protein. In the table there are roughly 500,000 distinct CDR3 sequences, around 11% of which are singletons. The sequencing input was PBMCs. These receptors all stem from a human donor in good health (CMV status not recorded). Some clones in this sample may be carry-over from other donors' samples.

CDR3 residues: CSARDRGYLGQADRTEAFF. CDR3 nucleotides: TGCAGTGCTAGAGATCGGGGTTATTTAGGACAGGCCGATAGGACTGAAGCTTTCTTT. The chain uses TRBV20-1 and TRBJ1-1; TRBD1 matches at 7 bases. This CDR3 has 19 residues. Germline trimming cut 0 bases from V and 5 bases from J; bases unmatched to any gene: 21. Germline values: CDR1 DFQATT, CDR2 SNEGSKA (reference sequence).

Many counts were recorded for this clonotype. Germline is not matched at one junction end, which may reflect a read error. The CDR3, as DNA: TGTGCCAGCAGCCAAGAGCAGGGGGGGGGCAATCAGCCCCAGCATTTT. Its protein product is CASSQEQGGGNQPQHF. J is TRBJ1-5 and V is TRBV4-1, with 7 bases matching TRBD1. CDR3 length: 16 residues. Germline CDR1 and CDR2: MGHRA and YSYEKL.

The chain recombines TRBV20-1 with TRBJ2-1; tentative D call: TRBD2 (5 bases). Germline V lookup: CDR1 DFQATT, CDR2 SNEGSKA (reference sequence). CDR3 length: 12 residues. Trimming stripped 4 bases from V and 8 bases from J, with 12 bases between. As DNA, the CDR3 is TGCAGTGCTAACGGGGAACGGGATGAGCAGTTCTTC. Translated: CSANGERDEQFF.

This clonotype was detected many times. The chain employs TRBV9 and TRBJ2-7; 7 bases are a match to TRBD1. Per the germline V gene, CDR1 is SGDLS and CDR2 is YYNGEE. This CDR3 is built from 13 residues. V lost 3 bases, J lost 3 bases, and 3 bases stayed unmatched. This chain's CDR3 is CASSATGDYEQYF. The DNA for the CDR3 is TGTGCCAGCAGCGCTACAGGGGACTACGAGCAGTACTTC.

This clonotype showed up many times. V gene TRBV20-1 combines with J gene TRBJ2-1; 7 positions agree with TRBD2. The CDR3 consists of 13 residues. The ends lost 8 bases at V and 3 bases at J; junction bases unmatched: 7. Germline V gene sequence: CDR1 DFQATT, CDR2 SNEGSKA (reference sequence). The DNA for the CDR3 is TGCAGTTGCGAAGCGGGACTCTACAATGAGCAGTTCTTC. Translating it yields CSCEAGLYNEQFF.

The rearrangement joins TRBV29-1 to TRBJ2-7; D unclear. The germline gives CDR1 SQVTM, CDR2 ANQGSEA. CDR3 length: 12 amino acids. V lost 0 bases and J lost 2, with 5 bases in between. This CDR3 reads CSVEESPYEQYF. In nucleotides, the CDR3 is TGCAGCGTTGAAGAGAGCCCCTACGAGCAGTACTTC.

On this clonotype: A clone one base away is much larger, so this may be a read error. The chain combines TRBV24-1 with TRBJ2-2; a possible D gene is TRBD2 (5 bases). The V gene's germline CDR1 is KGHDR and CDR2 SFDVKD. CDR3 length: 11 residues. V was cut by 5 bases and J by 9 bases, with 6 bases left in between. The CDR3 protein is CATSASRELFF. In nucleotides, the CDR3 is TGTGCCACCAGTGCTAGCCGGGAGCTGTTTTTT.

This clonotype was found a few times. V is TRBV28 and J is TRBJ2-5; D is ambiguous. Germline V gives CDR1 MDHEN, CDR2 SYDVKM. The CDR3 length is 13 residues. Deletions cut 1 base from V and 5 bases from J, with 8 bases between. Written as DNA, the CDR3 is TGTGCCAGCAGTTTATTCGGATACGAGACCCAGTACTTC. It is translated as CASSLFGYETQYF.

J is TRBJ2-1 and V is TRBV25-1; 7 bases line up with TRBD1. The CDR3 length is 14 residues. Trimming at V came to 2 bases and at J to 7 bases, leaving 5 bases not matched to a gene. Germline V gene sequence: CDR1 MGHDK, CDR2 SYGVNS. CDR3 amino acids: CASSEGTDQNEQFF. The CDR3 DNA is TGTGCCAGCAGTGAAGGGACAGACCAAAATGAGCAGTTCTTC.

This clonotype has a count of ten or more. The chain links TRBV7-3 to TRBJ2-2; 7 bases fit TRBD1. V dropped 6 bases and J dropped 5; count of bases not matched to a gene: 3. Per germline, CDR1 SGHTA and CDR2 FQGTGA. This CDR3 is 13 amino acids long. The CDR3: CASRRQGTGELFF. The CDR3 coding sequence is TGTGCCAGCAGACGACAGGGAACCGGGGAGCTGTTTTTT.

V gene TRBV5-6 combines with J gene TRBJ2-7; 10 bases are shared with TRBD1. The germline CDR1 and CDR2 sequences are SGHDT and YYEEEE. Losses at the gene ends were 4 bases for V and 5 bases for J; bases not matched to a gene: 12. The CDR3 length is 16 residues. Here the CDR3 reads CASSRSRDRGSNEQYF. In nucleotides, the CDR3 is TGTGCCAGCAGCCGGTCCCGGGACAGGGGTTCCAACGAGCAGTACTTC.

This clonotype was recorded many times. The rearrangement joins TRBV7-8 to TRBJ2-1; 13 bases line up with TRBD2. V lost 5 bases and J lost 7; bases outside the gene matches: 5. This CDR3 is built from 15 residues. Germline V lookup: CDR1 SGHVS, CDR2 FQNEAQ. CDR3 nucleotides: TGTGCCAGCAGCGTACTAGCGGGAGGGATGAATGAGCAGTTCTTC. Residues: CASSVLAGGMNEQFF.

This clonotype was counted at least ten times. The chain employs TRBV10-2 and TRBJ1-2; D is unresolved. Germline CDR1 is WSHSY and CDR2 is SAAADI. The CDR3 consists of 16 residues. Trimming shortened V by 3 bases and J by 2 bases, and 16 bases separated the two germline ends. The CDR3 is CASSDRRAGLNYGYTF. The CDR3 DNA is TGCGCCAGCAGTGATAGGAGGGCAGGCCTCAACTATGGCTACACCTTC.